This entry features one T cell receptor beta chain sequence. Its antigen is currently unknown. Germline lookup yields CDR1 SGHTA and CDR2 FQGNSA. This CDR3 is built from 15 residues. Unmatched junction bases numbered 7, after V lost 4 bases and J lost 3 bases. The data belong to a study of T cell responses to AZD1222 COVID-19 vaccine. The table came from immunoSEQ multiplex PCR; TCRdb's copy has only in-frame clones and leaves some out. The repertoire holds about 83,000 clones, with around nine tenths as singletons. General observations from the study: It should be noted that donors were predominantly white British and more often female, and clonal diversity was possibly underestimated.

This clonotype originated in an adult in good health. The material was peripheral blood, obtained on day 0 of MenACWY control vaccination. The chain recombines TRBV7-2 with TRBJ2-7, with 9 positions matching TRBD2. This CDR3 is CASSSTPSGNYEQYF. CDR3 sequence (DNA): TGTGCCAGCAGCTCCACCCCTAGCGGGAACTACGAGCAGTACTTC.